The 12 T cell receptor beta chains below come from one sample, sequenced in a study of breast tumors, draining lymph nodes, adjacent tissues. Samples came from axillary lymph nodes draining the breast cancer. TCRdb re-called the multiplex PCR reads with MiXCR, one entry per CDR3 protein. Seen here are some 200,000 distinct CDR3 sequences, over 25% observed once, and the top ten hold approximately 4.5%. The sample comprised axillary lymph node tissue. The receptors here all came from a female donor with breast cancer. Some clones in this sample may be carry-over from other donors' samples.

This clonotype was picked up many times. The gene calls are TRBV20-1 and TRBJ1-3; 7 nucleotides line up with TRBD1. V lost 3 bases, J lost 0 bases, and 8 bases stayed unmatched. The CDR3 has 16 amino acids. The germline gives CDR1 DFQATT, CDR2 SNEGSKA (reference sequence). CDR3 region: CSAREQGPLSGNTIYF. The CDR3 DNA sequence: TGCAGTGCTAGGGAACAGGGGCCCCTCTCTGGAAACACCATATATTTT.

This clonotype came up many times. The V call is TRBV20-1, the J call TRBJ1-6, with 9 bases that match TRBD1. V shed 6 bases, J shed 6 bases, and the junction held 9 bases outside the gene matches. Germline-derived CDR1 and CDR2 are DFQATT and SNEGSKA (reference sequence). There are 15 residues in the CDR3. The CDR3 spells CSAKMDRGGNSPLHF. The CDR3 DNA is TGCAGTGCCAAGATGGACAGGGGAGGTAATTCACCCCTCCACTTT.

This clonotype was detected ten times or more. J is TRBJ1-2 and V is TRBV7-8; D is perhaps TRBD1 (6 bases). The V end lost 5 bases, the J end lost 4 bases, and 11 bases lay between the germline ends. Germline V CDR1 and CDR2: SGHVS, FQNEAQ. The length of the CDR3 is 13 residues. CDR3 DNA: TGTGCCAGCAGCAACACAGGGTCCTATGGCTACACCTTC. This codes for CASSNTGSYGYTF.

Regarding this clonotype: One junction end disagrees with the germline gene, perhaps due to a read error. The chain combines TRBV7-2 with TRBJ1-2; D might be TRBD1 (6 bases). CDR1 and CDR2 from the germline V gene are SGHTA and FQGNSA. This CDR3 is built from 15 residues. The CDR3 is CASSESGHANYGYPF. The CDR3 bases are TGTGCCAGCAGCGAATCGGGACACGCTAACTATGGCTACCCCTTC. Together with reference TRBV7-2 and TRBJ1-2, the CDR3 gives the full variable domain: GAGVSQSPSNKVTEKGKDVELRCDPISGHTALYWYRQSLGQGLEFLIYFQGNSAPDKSGLPSDRFSAERTGGSVSTLTIQRTQQEDSAVYLCASSESGHANYGYPFGSGTRLTVV.

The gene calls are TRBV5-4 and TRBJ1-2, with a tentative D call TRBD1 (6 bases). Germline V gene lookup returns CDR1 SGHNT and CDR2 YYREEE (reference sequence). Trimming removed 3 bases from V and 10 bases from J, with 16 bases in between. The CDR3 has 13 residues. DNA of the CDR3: TGTGCCAGCAGCTCTGGGGCGGGGGGCACCTACACCTTC. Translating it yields CASSSGAGGTYTF.

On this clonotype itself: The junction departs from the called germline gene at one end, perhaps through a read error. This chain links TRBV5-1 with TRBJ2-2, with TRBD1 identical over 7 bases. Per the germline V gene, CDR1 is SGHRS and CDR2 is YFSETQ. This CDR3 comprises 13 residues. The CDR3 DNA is TGCGCCAGCAGCTTGGAGGGGGCCGGGGACCTGTCTTTT. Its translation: CASSLEGAGDLSF. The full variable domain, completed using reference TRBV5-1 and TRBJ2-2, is KAGVTQTPRYLIKTRGQQVTLSCSPISGHRSVSWYQQTPGQGLQFLFEYFSETQRNKGNFPGRFSGRQFSNSRSEMNVSTLELGDSALYLCASSLEGAGDLSFGEGSRLTVL.

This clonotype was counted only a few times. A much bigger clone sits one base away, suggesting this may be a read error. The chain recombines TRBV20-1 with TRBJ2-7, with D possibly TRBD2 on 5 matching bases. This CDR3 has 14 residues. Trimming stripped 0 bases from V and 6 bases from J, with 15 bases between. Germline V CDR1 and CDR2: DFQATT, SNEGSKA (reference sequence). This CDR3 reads CSARDLVGASEQYF. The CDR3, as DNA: TGCAGTGCTAGAGATCTGGTGGGAGCATCCGAGCAGTACTTC.

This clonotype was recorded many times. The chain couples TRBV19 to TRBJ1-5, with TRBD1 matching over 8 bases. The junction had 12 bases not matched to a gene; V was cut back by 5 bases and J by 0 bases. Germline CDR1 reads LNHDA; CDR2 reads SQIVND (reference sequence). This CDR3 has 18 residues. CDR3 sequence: CASSPDRVTLYSNQPQHF. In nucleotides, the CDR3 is TGTGCCAGTAGTCCGGACAGGGTAACCCTGTATAGCAATCAGCCCCAGCATTTT.

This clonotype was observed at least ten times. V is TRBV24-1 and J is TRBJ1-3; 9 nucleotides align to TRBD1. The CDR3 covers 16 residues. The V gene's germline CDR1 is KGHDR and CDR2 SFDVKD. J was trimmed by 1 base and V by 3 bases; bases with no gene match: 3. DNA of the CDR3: TGTGCCACCAGTGATCCAGGGACAGGGTCTGGAAACACCATATATTTT. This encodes CATSDPGTGSGNTIYF.

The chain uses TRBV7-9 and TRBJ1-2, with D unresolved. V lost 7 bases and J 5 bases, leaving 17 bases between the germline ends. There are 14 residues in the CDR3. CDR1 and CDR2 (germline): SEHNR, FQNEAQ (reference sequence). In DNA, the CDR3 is TGTGCCAGCAACTTGGACCAGGCGGGATATGGCTACACCTTC. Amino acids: CASNLDQAGYGYTF.

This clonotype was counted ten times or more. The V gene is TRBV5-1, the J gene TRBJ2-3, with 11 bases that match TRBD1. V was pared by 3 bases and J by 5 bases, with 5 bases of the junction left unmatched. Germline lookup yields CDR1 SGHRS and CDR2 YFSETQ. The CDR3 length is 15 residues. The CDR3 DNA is TGCGCCAGCAGCTGGGGGGACAGGGGGATAGATACGCAGTATTTT. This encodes CASSWGDRGIDTQYF.

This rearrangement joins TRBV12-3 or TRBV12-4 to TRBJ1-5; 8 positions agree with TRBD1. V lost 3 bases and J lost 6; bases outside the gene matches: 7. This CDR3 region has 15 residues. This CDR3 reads CASSFGPDRAQPQHF. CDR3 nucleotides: TGTGCCAGCAGTTTCGGCCCGGACAGGGCTCAGCCCCAGCATTTT.